The rows below give T cell receptor beta chains drawn from one sample of a study of control samples from healthy donors and cancer patients. Repertoires were generated with immunoSEQ multiplex PCR, while TCRdb's copy carries only in-frame clones and drops some. The data contain approximately 130,000 clones, 80% to 90% of them singletons. The sample taken for sequencing was blood. All receptors come from a man younger than 40 in good health. Each CDR3 is given with its conserved first and last residue. Each record gives: clone size, J gene, V gene, D gene, CDR3 protein, CDR3 DNA. A D gene is named only where the DNA matches it firmly. Rows give clone size only sometimes, using once, few, many, or a class for an expanded clone.

abundance: NA
j_gene: TRBJ1-2
v_gene: TRBV3-1/TRBV3-2
d_gene: NA
CDR3aa: CASSQRGGDYGYTF
CDR3nt: TGTGCCAGCAGCCAAAGAGGGGGTGACTATGGCTACACCTTC

abundance: medium-sized
j_gene: TRBJ1-6
v_gene: TRBV21-1
d_gene: NA
CDR3aa: CASSKDAGDSPLHF
CDR3nt: TGTGCCAGCAGCAAAGATGCAGGAGATTCACCCCTCCACTTT

abundance: few
j_gene: TRBJ1-2
v_gene: TRBV6-1
d_gene: NA
CDR3aa: CASSEGLGTRGYTF
CDR3nt: TGTGCCAGCAGTGAAGGTCTGGGGACGAGGGGCTACACCTTC

abundance: NA
j_gene: TRBJ1-4
v_gene: TRBV4-1
d_gene: TRBD1
CDR3aa: CASSPPNIGVGTGNEKLFF
CDR3nt: TGCGCCAGCAGTCCACCCAATATAGGGGTGGGGACAGGGAATGAAAAACTGTTTTTT

abundance: NA
j_gene: TRBJ1-1
v_gene: TRBV6-6
d_gene: NA
CDR3aa: CASSPQGTEAFF
CDR3nt: TGTGCCAGCAGTCCACAGGGCACTGAAGCTTTCTTT

abundance: NA
j_gene: TRBJ2-1
v_gene: TRBV24-1
d_gene: TRBD1
CDR3aa: CATSDSTGISNEQFF
CDR3nt: TGTGCCACCAGTGATTCGACAGGGATCAGCAATGAGCAGTTCTTC

abundance: once
j_gene: TRBJ2-5
v_gene: TRBV18
d_gene: NA
CDR3aa: CASSPRSEQQETQYF
CDR3nt: TGTGCCAGCTCACCACGATCGGAACAGCAAGAGACCCAGTACTTC

abundance: NA
j_gene: TRBJ2-5
v_gene: TRBV27
d_gene: TRBD1
CDR3aa: CASSETGYGATQYF
CDR3nt: TGTGCCAGCAGTGAGACAGGGTATGGGGCGACCCAGTACTTC

abundance: NA
j_gene: TRBJ2-3
v_gene: TRBV2
d_gene: TRBD2
CDR3aa: CASSEGWASGSTDTQYF
CDR3nt: TGTGCCAGCAGTGAAGGATGGGCTAGCGGGAGCACAGATACGCAGTATTTT

abundance: NA
j_gene: TRBJ2-3
v_gene: TRBV7-2
d_gene: TRBD1
CDR3aa: CASSLRDRGDTQYF
CDR3nt: TGTGCCAGCAGCTTGAGGGACAGGGGAGATACGCAGTATTTT

abundance: NA
j_gene: TRBJ2-3
v_gene: TRBV5-1
d_gene: NA
CDR3aa: CASSLGQQTDTQYF
CDR3nt: TGCGCCAGCAGCTTGGGACAGCAGACAGATACGCAGTATTTT

abundance: once
j_gene: TRBJ2-1
v_gene: TRBV7-3
d_gene: TRBD1
CDR3aa: CASSSSGTGGRNEQFF
CDR3nt: TGTGCCAGCAGCTCTTCCGGGACAGGGGGACGAAATGAGCAGTTCTTC

abundance: NA
j_gene: TRBJ1-1
v_gene: TRBV6-6
d_gene: TRBD1
CDR3aa: CASSYPRQGTNTEAFF
CDR3nt: TGTGCCAGCAGTTATCCAAGACAGGGTACGAACACTGAAGCTTTCTTT

abundance: NA
j_gene: TRBJ2-3
v_gene: TRBV7-2
d_gene: TRBD2
CDR3aa: CASTVDRGGTDTQYF
CDR3nt: TGTGCCAGCACCGTAGACCGGGGGGGCACAGATACGCAGTATTTT

abundance: NA
j_gene: TRBJ1-2
v_gene: TRBV11-2
d_gene: NA
CDR3aa: CASSAPLNYGYTF
CDR3nt: TGTGCCAGCAGCGCCCCACTTAATTATGGCTACACCTTC

abundance: NA
j_gene: TRBJ2-1
v_gene: TRBV24-1
d_gene: NA
CDR3aa: CATSDFPAEQFF
CDR3nt: TGTGCCACCAGTGATTTCCCGGCTGAGCAGTTCTTC

abundance: once
j_gene: TRBJ1-2
v_gene: TRBV28
d_gene: NA
CDR3aa: CASRLEFSIYFTF
CDR3nt: TGTGCCAGCCGTCTAGAGTTTAGCATATATTTCACCTTC

abundance: NA
j_gene: TRBJ1-1
v_gene: TRBV18
d_gene: NA
CDR3aa: CASSPPHNGGLVAFF
CDR3nt: TGTGCCAGCTCACCCCCTCATAATGGAGGGTTGGTAGCTTTCTTT

abundance: NA
j_gene: TRBJ1-2
v_gene: TRBV27
d_gene: NA
CDR3aa: CASSQGGVGYTF
CDR3nt: TGTGCCAGCAGCCAAGGGGGGGTTGGCTACACCTTC

abundance: once
j_gene: TRBJ2-5
v_gene: TRBV27
d_gene: NA
CDR3aa: CASSPRTDRETQYF
CDR3nt: TGTGCCAGCAGTCCGCGGACGGACCGGGAGACCCAGTACTTC